Listed below are T cell receptor beta chains from one sample, sequenced in a study of blood T cell repertoires in COVID-19. Assay used: immunoSEQ multiplex PCR; TCRdb lists only in-frame clones, some missing. The sample includes 150,000 or so clones, roughly 80% of them seen just once. Sequencing was done on a sample of PBMCs or T cells enriched from blood (not recorded which). The receptors come from a man aged 45-60 years who had recovered from COVID-19. Each CDR3 is given with its conserved first and last residue. A D gene is named only where the DNA matches it firmly. A clone size is listed for some rows: how often the clone was seen (once, few, many), or a class if it is expanded.

v_call,clone_size,d_call,j_call,cdr3_aa,cdr3_nt
TRBV7-2,-,TRBD2,TRBJ2-3,CASSLSGGAGTDTQYF,TGTGCCAGCAGCCTTAGCGGGGGGGCCGGAACAGATACGCAGTATTTT
TRBV6-2/TRBV6-3,-,TRBD2,TRBJ2-5,CASSVSRGGLQETQYF,TGTGCCAGCAGTGTCTCACGCGGGGGGCTTCAAGAGACCCAGTACTTC
TRBV30,-,TRBD2,TRBJ2-3,CAWSSGGAGDTQYF,TGTGCCTGGTCTAGCGGGGGGGCTGGAGATACGCAGTATTTT
TRBV19,-,-,TRBJ2-5,CASMVRGAETQYF,TGTGCCAGTATGGTGCGGGGCGCGGAGACCCAGTACTTC
TRBV10-3,few,-,TRBJ2-1,CAISDRVGNEQFF,TGTGCCATCAGTGACAGGGTGGGTAATGAGCAGTTCTTC
TRBV4-2,once,TRBD2,TRBJ2-7,CASSQGAGAPSRYF,TGTGCCAGCAGCCAAGGAGCGGGGGCCCCCTCAAGGTACTTC
TRBV15,-,TRBD1,TRBJ1-3,CATSLGQGSGNTIYF,TGTGCCACCAGCCTAGGACAGGGCTCTGGAAACACCATATATTTT
TRBV7-6,-,-,TRBJ1-5,CASSRLGGSNQPQHF,TGTGCCAGCAGTCGCCTCGGGGGTTCCAATCAGCCCCAGCATTTT
TRBV3-1/TRBV3-2,-,TRBD1,TRBJ2-1,CASSPGTGGYNEQFF,TGTGCCAGCAGCCCTGGGACAGGGGGCTACAATGAGCAGTTCTTC
TRBV11-2,few,-,TRBJ1-5,CASSISGDQPQHF,TGTGCCAGCAGCATATCAGGGGATCAGCCCCAGCATTTT
TRBV19,-,TRBD1,TRBJ2-2,CARRNPDRGGTGELFF,TGTGCCAGGAGGAACCCGGACAGGGGTGGCACCGGGGAGCTGTTTTTT
TRBV5-8,-,-,TRBJ1-5,CASSLGVGGGNQPQHF,TGTGCCAGCAGCTTGGGCGTTGGGGGAGGTAATCAGCCCCAGCATTTT
TRBV5-1,-,-,TRBJ2-3,CASSLGGFPDTQYF,TGCGCCAGCAGCTTGGGAGGCTTTCCAGATACGCAGTATTTT
TRBV11-3,-,TRBD2,TRBJ2-3,CASSGRLASDTQYF,TGTGCCAGCAGCGGTCGACTAGCCTCAGATACGCAGTATTTT
TRBV28,-,-,TRBJ1-2,CASSPYLGDYGYTF,TGTGCCAGCAGTCCCTACTTAGGGGACTATGGCTACACCTTC
TRBV6-5,-,-,TRBJ1-1,CASSYSSSMNTEAFF,TGTGCCAGCAGTTACTCGTCTTCTATGAACACTGAAGCTTTCTTT
TRBV29-1,-,TRBD2,TRBJ2-3,CSVDQRGPSTDTQYF,TGCAGCGTTGATCAGCGGGGACCTAGCACAGATACGCAGTATTTT
TRBV20-1,-,TRBD1,TRBJ2-3,CSASFGTGTPAQYF,TGCAGTGCTAGTTTTGGGACAGGGACTCCTGCGCAGTATTTT
TRBV5-1,-,-,TRBJ1-4,CASSPGQLNNEKLFF,TGCGCCAGCAGCCCAGGACAGCTCAATAATGAAAAACTGTTTTTT
TRBV6-2/TRBV6-3,-,-,TRBJ1-2,CASSYGGGRVAYGYTF,TGTGCCAGCAGTTACGGGGGGGGGCGCGTCGCCTATGGCTACACCTTC
TRBV5-4,-,TRBD2,TRBJ2-1,CASSLPSGGNEQFF,TGTGCCAGCAGCTTGCCTAGCGGGGGGAATGAGCAGTTCTTC
TRBV7-2,-,-,TRBJ2-3,CASSLFLTDTQYF,TGTGCCAGCAGCTTGTTCCTCACAGATACGCAGTATTTT
TRBV28,-,TRBD1,TRBJ2-2,CASSFLWTGGSGELFF,TGTGCCAGCAGTTTTTTATGGACAGGGGGCTCCGGGGAGCTGTTTTTT
TRBV18,-,-,TRBJ1-2,CASSPPGGHYGYTF,TGTGCCAGCTCACCACCAGGGGGTCACTATGGCTACACCTTC
TRBV30,-,TRBD1,TRBJ1-5,CACRTGNGNQPQHF,TGTGCCTGCCGGACAGGGAACGGCAATCAGCCCCAGCATTTT
TRBV19,-,TRBD2,TRBJ2-2,CASSSGGVGTGELFF,TGTGCCAGTAGTAGCGGGGGGGTAGGCACCGGGGAGCTGTTTTTT
TRBV5-5,-,TRBD1,TRBJ1-1,CASSLESWTGVSRQEAFF,TGTGCCAGCAGCTTGGAATCGTGGACAGGGGTTTCAAGACAGGAAGCTTTCTTT
TRBV6-1,once,-,TRBJ2-5,CASSDSTGREETQYF,TGTGCCAGCAGTGATTCAACAGGGCGGGAGGAGACCCAGTACTTC
TRBV7-2,-,-,TRBJ1-6,CASIPTGGADSPLHF,TGTGCCAGCATCCCCACGGGGGGGGCGGATTCACCCCTCCACTTT
TRBV24-1,-,TRBD1,TRBJ1-2,CATSGPWTGRGYTF,TGTGCCACCAGTGGCCCCTGGACAGGGCGAGGCTACACCTTC
TRBV6-2/TRBV6-3,-,-,TRBJ2-2,CASSYGSLNTGELFF,TGTGCCAGCAGTTACGGCAGTCTGAACACCGGGGAGCTGTTTTTT
TRBV6-5,-,-,TRBJ2-5,CASRGLETQYF,TGTGCCAGCAGGGGACTTGAGACCCAGTACTTC
TRBV5-4,-,TRBD1,TRBJ2-5,CASSGGTGQETQYF,TGTGCCAGCAGCGGGGGGACAGGCCAAGAGACCCAGTACTTC
TRBV19,-,-,TRBJ1-5,CASSIRGQPNQPQHF,TGTGCCAGTAGTATAAGGGGCCAGCCCAATCAGCCCCAGCATTTT
TRBV9,-,TRBD1,TRBJ2-3,CASSVGQGLDTQYF,TGTGCCAGCAGCGTCGGACAGGGGTTAGATACGCAGTATTTT
TRBV14,few,-,TRBJ2-3,CASSQYVSNTQYF,TGTGCCAGCAGCCAATACGTCTCTAATACGCAGTATTTT
TRBV7-2,few,-,TRBJ1-4,CASSFDTGNEKLFF,TGTGCCAGCAGCTTTGATACGGGTAATGAAAAACTGTTTTTT
TRBV4-3,-,TRBD2,TRBJ2-7,CASSQDTSGGYEQYF,TGCGCCAGCAGCCAAGATACTAGCGGGGGATACGAGCAGTACTTC
TRBV5-1,-,TRBD1,TRBJ1-2,CASSQQGASDGYTF,TGCGCCAGCAGTCAACAGGGGGCGAGCGATGGCTACACCTTC
TRBV18,-,-,TRBJ1-3,CASSPGVPNSGNTIYF,TGTGCCAGCTCACCGGGAGTTCCTAACTCTGGAAACACCATATATTTT